The T cell receptor (beta chain) described here comes from a study of vaccination and CD4 T cells after COVID-19 (dated by TCRdb to the early 2020s). A note on the overall study: Convalescent patients had a positive SARS-CoV-2 result on nasal swab PCR, and of these patients, several had mild disease and one had severe disease. The convalescent cohort included six males and four females, with two Hispanic individuals, seven Caucasians, two Asians and one multiracial person. Participants got two doses of the Pfizer-BioNTech BNT162b2 vaccine (n=8) or two doses of the Moderna mRNA-1273 vaccine (n=2). Post-COVID blood samples from convalescent patients were collected a median of about 110 days after diagnosis, with a range of roughly 30 to 170 days. The time from the second vaccine dose to post-vaccine blood sampling had a median of roughly 70 days and ranged from about 14 to 250 days. A few convalescent patients gave samples both early after vaccination (day 14) and late after vaccination (days 161 to 241). For stimulating the cultures, overlapping spike peptide pools were used, derived from SARS-CoV-2 as well as from the common cold coronaviruses HCoV-NL63, HCoV-OC43 and HCoV-229E. As controls, cultures received a CEFX viral epitope pool (the positive control), an HIV-1 Nef peptide pool (the negative control), or no peptide at all. In roughly 10 COVID-19 convalescent patients and a handful of infection-naive healthy vaccine recipients, the spike-specific CD4+ TCR repertoire before mRNA vaccination was compared with the repertoire after mRNA vaccination.

What this sample's time point label stands for: late sampling 161 to 241 days after vaccination in a few convalescent patients. Reading the label with the study, this specimen's treatment or condition is: roughly ten-day PBMC culture with coronavirus spike peptide pools or control peptides (ViraFEST assay). The ViraFEST assay was used in the study, in which antigen-specific T cells were expanded with peptide pools and expanded clonotypes were subsequently identified by TCR sequencing. Positive SARS-CoV-2 PCR tests in the convalescent patients dated from March to December 2020, before Alpha, Beta and Delta variants emerged in the United States. PBMCs were cultured at approximately 2 million per well in IMDM supplemented with about 5% human AB serum and 8.5 to 10 IU/ml IL-2, with approximately 11 ug/ml peptide pools added. On days 3 and 7, half of the culture medium was replaced with fresh IL-2-containing medium. After nine to eleven days of culture, CD4+ T cells were isolated by negative selection with the EasySep CD4+ T cell isolation kit. Ficoll-Paque Plus gradient centrifugation was used to isolate PBMCs from whole blood, and the isolated PBMCs were then either used fresh or cryopreserved at -140C. Each culture condition was generally run in triplicate wells.

The library was obtained by PCR. At the Johns Hopkins FTIC core, DNA from the cultured CD4+ T cells underwent TCR sequencing with the Oncomine TCR Beta short-read assay. The QIAamp micro DNA kit was used to extract genomic DNA from the cultured CD4+ T cells. Oncomine TCR Beta libraries from cultured CD4+ T cells were pooled with unique dual indexes and sequenced on an Illumina iSeq 100. As for the original processing: Non-productive sequences were removed, and CDR3s that did not start with C, did not end with F or W, or were shorter than 7 amino acids were discarded. Antigen-specific clonotypes were identified with the MANAFEST web application by comparing peptide-stimulated wells with reference and other culture wells. To be called positive, a clone needed an FDR below 0.05, an odds ratio above 5, and a productive frequency above 0.1% in at least two of three replicate wells. A clonotype counted as cross-reactive if it showed significant expansion both in the SARS-CoV-2 spike wells and in at least one common cold coronavirus spike condition. Using R version 3.6.1, CDR3 homology was evaluated through Levenshtein distances (stringdist) along with unrooted phylogenetic trees (ape). TCRdb trimmed the raw reads at Q25, called clones with MiXCR and kept productive beta chains. Rows matching on CDR3 protein sequence are summarized as one entry with the most common DNA and genes. TCRdb's processing, not the authors' own work, is the source of the V and J calls. The sample data list more than 20,000 distinct CDR3 sequences, and approximately 42% of these were observed just once. 9.9% of the sample comes from the top ten.

Overall results and qualifications from the work: In convalescent patients, a median 86.3% of post-vaccine SARS-CoV-2-reactive clones were detected only after vaccination, and vaccine-specific priming was suggested by this finding. The number of convalescent patients in the study was relatively small, and the study did not examine early timepoints following natural infection. In convalescent patients, nearly all vaccine-specific clones (304 of 307) were found to be mono-reactive for SARS-CoV-2 spike rather than cross-reactive with common cold coronaviruses. An increase in the median number of SARS-CoV-2-reactive clonotypes from some 20 after infection to roughly 36 after vaccination was observed, but the change was not found to be significant.

Details on this clonotype: This clone's antigen is unknown. No base qualities exist here, and no much larger clone lies one base off it.

CDR1 and CDR2 are read off the germline V gene (reference sequence) as DFQATT and SNEGSKA. Trimming at the junction amounts to 5 bases on V and 2 bases on J, and the germline ends lie 7 bases apart. The CDR3 runs 12 amino acids, cysteine and phenylalanine included. Only the CDR3 part of the read is kept: 36 bases, read in frame from the first base. The rearranged segments are TRBV20-1 and TRBJ2-1; the D gene cannot be named for sure. The starting material was CD4+ T cells from blood, cultured in vitro, obtained about 7 months after SARS-CoV-2 vaccination. The TCR was taken from a human donor who had recovered from COVID-19. The DNA reads as follows: TGCAGTGCTCCCCCAGCCTACAATGAGCAGTTCTTC. Its amino acids are CSAPPAYNEQFF.